The clone carrying this T cell receptor beta chain has a count of ten or more. As yet, its antigen is unknown. These data originate in a study of molecular identifiers for immune sequencing clone quantification. Points from the study as a whole: Over 98% of effector molecules, but under 1% in naive cells, were held by clones with more than 20 RNA copies. Underestimation of highly expanded clone sizes could arise where identical TCR molecules share a barcode.

Sorting was used to obtain naive CD8 T cells (CD8+CD4-CCR7+CD45RA+). The use of previously described methods and listed TCR primers produced the bulk TCR libraries. TCRdb re-analysed the PCR reads in MiXCR, keeping a single row per CDR3 protein. The table has tens of thousands of distinct CDR3 sequences, 15% to 20% seen once; the top ten hold 1.4%. This CDR3 is 18 amino acids long. With V trimmed by 1 base and J by 9 bases, 15 bases remained unmatched. The germline V gene has CDR1 LGHNA and CDR2 YNFKEQ. The sample taken for sequencing was naive CD8+ T cells from blood, with Jurkat cell RNA spiked in. Subset here: FACS-sorted CD8+CD4-CCR7+CD45RA+ naive T cells. The clonotype was recovered from a human donor in good health. Some libraries in this study had Jurkat cell RNA spiked in. The J gene is TRBJ2-1, the V gene TRBV4-2, with TRBD2 matching over 10 bases. The chain's CDR3 is CASSQGAGGPSLEAEQFF. For the CDR3, the DNA is TGTGCCAGCAGCCAAGGAGCGGGAGGGCCCTCACTTGAGGCTGAGCAGTTCTTC.